The 24 T cell receptor beta chains reported below all come from one sample, sequenced in a study of blood T cells in healthy people across ages. The second PCR ran about 6 to 12 cycles with a sample-barcoded 5' primer and J-beta primers. TCRdb passed the 5' RACE reads through MiXCR, listing each CDR3 protein once. This table holds around 1,000,000 distinct CDR3 sequences, 35% to 45% found once. Sequenced input: blood. The receptors come from a man aged 18 to 29 in good health.

This clonotype was observed a handful of times. The chain combines TRBV20-1 with TRBJ2-1, with D hard to call. This CDR3 has 14 amino acids. Germline CDR1 DFQATT, CDR2 SNEGSKA (reference sequence). The germline V and J ends were trimmed by 6 bases and 5 bases, with 17 bases remaining between them. As DNA, the CDR3 is TGCAGTGCCTTTTCGACTGACCTCCACAATGAGCAGTTCTTC. Translated: CSAFSTDLHNEQFF.

V usage is TRBV5-1 and J usage is TRBJ2-5; 7 nucleotides match TRBD1. This CDR3 has 15 residues. Trimming cost V 0 bases and J 11 bases; bases outside gene matches: 13. Per the germline V gene, CDR1 is SGHRS and CDR2 is YFSETQ. The chain's CDR3 is CASSLAGQWYNEQYF. In DNA form, the CDR3 reads TGCGCCAGCAGCTTGGCGGGACAGTGGTACAATGAGCAGTACTTC.

This clonotype has a handful of counts. This chain links TRBV7-2 with TRBJ2-1; 9 nucleotides align to TRBD1. The J call may be in error: the DNA end matches TRBJ2-7 better. This CDR3 contains 15 residues. Germline V lookup: CDR1 SGHTA, CDR2 FQGNSA. The CDR3 coding sequence is TGTGCCAGCAGCCAGGACAGGGGAAACTACAATGAGCAGTACTTC. This codes for CASSQDRGNYNEQYF.

V and J are TRBV2 and TRBJ1-1, with D maybe TRBD1 (6 bases). Germline CDR1 SNHLY, CDR2 FYNNEI. Trimming removed 6 bases from V and 1 base from J, with 15 bases in between. The CDR3 has 15 amino acids. The CDR3 region has the DNA TGTGCCAGCAGCGCCGGGGACAACCCGAACACTGAAGCTTTCTTT. Protein: CASSAGDNPNTEAFF.

This clonotype was recorded a few times. The rearrangement joins TRBV20-1 to TRBJ1-6; D gene uncertain. The CDR3 length is 14 residues. CDR1 is DFQATT and CDR2 is SNEGSKA in the germline V gene (reference sequence). V lost 4 bases, J lost 0 bases, and 7 bases lay in between. In DNA, the CDR3 is TGCAGTGCTACGCAGAGCTCCTATAATTCACCCCTCCACTTT. It encodes CSATQSSYNSPLHF.

Points on this clonotype: A clone one base away is much larger, so this may be a read error. The V gene is TRBV4-1, the J gene TRBJ2-1; a weak D match, TRBD1 (6 bases). Germline assignment: CDR1 MGHRA and CDR2 YSYEKL. This CDR3 is 15 amino acids long. Written as DNA, the CDR3 is TGCGCCGGCAGCCAAGGACAGACCACGTACAATGAGCAGTTCTTC. Translation: CAGSQGQTTYNEQFF.

The chain employs TRBV5-1 and TRBJ2-5; perhaps TRBD1 as D (5 bases). Trimming removed 4 bases from V and 4 bases from J, with 14 bases in between. Per the germline V gene, CDR1 is SGHRS and CDR2 is YFSETQ. This CDR3 has 14 residues. The CDR3 here is CASSRRTRRETQYF. CDR3 DNA: TGCGCCAGCAGCCGTAGGACAAGGAGAGAGACCCAGTACTTC. The variable domain in full, completed from reference TRBV5-1 and TRBJ2-5, reads KAGVTQTPRYLIKTRGQQVTLSCSPISGHRSVSWYQQTPGQGLQFLFEYFSETQRNKGNFPGRFSGRQFSNSRSEMNVSTLELGDSALYLCASSRRTRRETQYFGPGTRLLVL.

The chain has TRBV10-3 and TRBJ2-2; D call uncertain. This CDR3 spans 15 amino acids. Deletions cut 3 bases from V and 0 bases from J, with 8 bases between. The germline V gene has CDR1 ENHRY and CDR2 SYGVKD. CDR3 nucleotides: TGTGCCATCAGTGATGCGTTGGCGAACACCGGGGAGCTGTTTTTT. As protein: CAISDALANTGELFF.

The chain carries TRBV28 and TRBJ2-5, with D uncertain. The CDR3 runs 13 residues. Germline CDR1 and CDR2: MDHEN and SYDVKM. V lost 3 bases, J lost 5 bases, and 10 bases lay in between. The CDR3 DNA reads as TGTGCCAGCAGTTTCCCCAATAGTGAGACCCAGTACTTC. It specifies CASSFPNSETQYF.

The J gene is TRBJ2-7, the V gene TRBV11-2; 7 bases match TRBD2. Trimming took 5 bases from V and 1 from J; bases not matched to a gene: 8. Germline V gives CDR1 SGHAT, CDR2 FQNNGV. The CDR3 is made up of 15 amino acids. For the CDR3, the DNA is TGTGCCAGCAGCCCGAGAGGAGCGGGGTCCTACGAGCAGTACTTC. This gives the protein CASSPRGAGSYEQYF.

In the case of this clonotype: The junction differs from germline at one of its ends, possibly a read error. The V and J genes are TRBV5-1 and TRBJ2-6; 7 nucleotides line up with TRBD1. The CDR3 totals 20 residues. Germline V gene sequence: CDR1 SGHRS, CDR2 YFSETQ. CDR3 coding DNA: TGCGCCGGCAGCTTGACAGGGTCCAGCCTTGAAAGCTCTGGGGCCAACGTCCTGACTTTC. This translates into CAGSLTGSSLESSGANVLTF.

The genes are TRBV10-3 and TRBJ2-3, with a tentative D call TRBD1 (6 bases). Germline CDR1 reads ENHRY; CDR2 reads SYGVKD. There are 14 residues in the CDR3. The V end was cut by 5 bases, the J end by 1 base, with 10 bases between. The CDR3 loop is CAISPAGGTDTQYF. The CDR3 nucleotides read TGTGCCATCAGTCCGGCAGGGGGCACAGATACGCAGTATTTT.

This clonotype was recorded a few times. The chain has TRBV20-1 and TRBJ1-1; D unresolved. V shed 3 bases and J shed 7 bases, with 18 bases lying between them. The germline V gene encodes CDR1 DFQATT and CDR2 SNEGSKA (reference sequence). The CDR3 length is 14 residues. CDR3 amino acids: CSASRQLYNVEAFF. In DNA form, the CDR3 reads TGCAGTGCTAGTAGGCAGCTATACAATGTTGAAGCTTTCTTT.

The gene calls are TRBV10-3 and TRBJ2-7, with a weak D call TRBD1 (6 bases). The assigned J gene may be wrong: the sequence end matches TRBJ2-5 better. The germline gives CDR1 ENHRY, CDR2 SYGVKD. CDR3 length: 13 amino acids. The CDR3 here is CAISARQAETQYF. Here the CDR3 DNA reads TGTGCCATCAGTGCCCGACAGGCAGAGACCCAGTACTTC.

The DNA of the CDR3 is TGCAGCGTTGCCCCCGGGGACAGCGGGGCGTACAATGAGCAGTTCTTC. It codes for CSVAPGDSGAYNEQFF. The rearrangement links TRBV29-1 to TRBJ2-1; D may match TRBD1 or TRBD2 (7 bases each). Trimming shortened V by 4 bases and J by 4 bases, and 20 bases separated the two germline ends. CDR1 and CDR2 from the germline V gene are SQVTM and ANQGSEA. CDR3 length: 16 amino acids.

This clonotype was seen more than once but under ten times. This rearrangement joins TRBV27 to TRBJ1-2; D gene unclear. The CDR3 is 14 amino acids. Germline V gene sequence: CDR1 MNHEY, CDR2 SMNVEV (reference sequence). Trimming shortened V by 0 bases and J by 6 bases, and 11 bases separated the two germline ends. This chain's CDR3 is CASSLSTSNHGYTF. The CDR3 coding sequence is TGTGCCAGCAGTTTATCCACAAGCAACCATGGCTACACCTTC.

This clonotype was detected a few times. The V gene is TRBV10-3, the J gene TRBJ2-1, with 12 bases lining up with TRBD2. CDR3 size: 15 residues. Germline V gene lookup returns CDR1 ENHRY and CDR2 SYGVKD. V lost 8 bases, J lost 4 bases, and 6 bases stayed unmatched. Here the CDR3 reads CAIGTLAGGYNEQFF. CDR3 nucleotides: TGTGCCATCGGAACTCTAGCGGGGGGGTACAATGAGCAGTTCTTC.

CDR3 sequence: CASSLRTGRSNQPQHF. DNA for the CDR3: TGTGCCAGCAGCTTAAGGACAGGGAGAAGCAATCAGCCCCAGCATTTT. The gene calls are TRBV7-6 and TRBJ1-5; 8 bases line up with TRBD1. CDR1 SGHVS and CDR2 FNYEAQ come from the germline V gene. The CDR3 is 16 amino acids. The ends lost 2 bases at V and 1 base at J; junction bases unmatched: 4.

The chain has TRBV4-1 and TRBJ1-4; D ambiguous. The V and J ends lost 1 base and 9 bases respectively, with 12 bases between them. Germline V gives CDR1 MGHRA, CDR2 YSYEKL. This CDR3 has 14 amino acids. CDR3 in amino acids: CASSQVGPPQKLFF. CDR3 nucleotide sequence: TGCGCCAGCAGCCAAGTAGGCCCTCCCCAAAAACTGTTTTTT.

The V and J genes are TRBV4-3 and TRBJ2-2; maybe TRBD2 (6 bases). The V end was cut by 5 bases, the J end by 1 base, with 11 bases between. Germline values: CDR1 LGHNA, CDR2 YSLEER. The CDR3 length is 15 residues. The CDR3 loop reads CASSTRLGNTGELFF. The CDR3 DNA follows: TGCGCCAGCAGCACCCGACTAGGGAACACCGGGGAGCTGTTTTTT.

A few counts support this clonotype. V gene TRBV30 combines with J gene TRBJ1-4, with 8 positions matching TRBD1. The CDR3 is 15 residues long. Germline assignment: CDR1 GTSNPN and CDR2 SVGIG (reference sequence). V dropped 2 bases and J dropped 4; count of bases not matched to a gene: 6. The CDR3 DNA reads TGTGCCTGGAGTTCTGGACAGGGCGATAATGAAAAACTGTTTTTT. Encoded protein: CAWSSGQGDNEKLFF.

Only a few counts were recorded for this clonotype. This chain's CDR3 is CASSSYRDLYEQYF. CDR3 DNA sequence: TGTGCCAGCAGCTCTTATAGGGATCTCTACGAGCAGTACTTC. The gene calls are TRBV11-2 and TRBJ2-7; D call uncertain. With 4 bases removed from V and 3 bases from J, the gap between germline ends came to 13 bases. CDR3 length: 14 residues. Germline loops: CDR1 SGHAT, CDR2 FQNNGV.

The chain uses TRBV27 and TRBJ1-2; D perhaps matches TRBD1 (5 bases). CDR3 length equals 15 residues. The V end lost 5 bases, the J end lost 8 bases, and 21 bases lay between the germline ends. Per the germline V gene, CDR1 is MNHEY and CDR2 is SMNVEV (reference sequence). CDR3 bases: TGTGCCAGCAGTCCAGGCGGGGGAGCGTGGTACGGCTACACCTTC. Protein sequence: CASSPGGGAWYGYTF.

This chain connects TRBV29-1 to TRBJ1-4, with 8 bases lining up with TRBD1. The CDR3 loop spans 12 amino acids. J gave up 3 bases and V 6 bases, and 0 bases lay outside the gene matches. The germline gives CDR1 SQVTM, CDR2 ANQGSEA. The CDR3: CSVGQANEKLFF. CDR3 DNA sequence: TGCAGCGTGGGACAGGCTAATGAAAAACTGTTTTTT.